This T cell receptor beta chain is drawn from a study of T-cell reconstitution after alpha-beta-depleted transplantation in children. Germline CDR1 LNHNV, CDR2 YYDKDF (reference sequence). V lost 6 bases to trimming and J lost 2 bases; unmatched junction nucleotides: 7. The CDR3 has 15 amino acids. In its sample, this clonotype was seen a few times. The TCRbeta library was prepared with unique molecular identifiers. TCRdb recomputed calls from the PCR reads with MiXCR, one row per CDR3 protein. The repertoire holds 600,000 to 800,000 distinct CDR3 sequences, with 13% as singletons. The V and J genes are TRBV15 and TRBJ2-3; the match to TRBD2 covers 8 bases. Sequences were derived from PBMCs, sampled before TCRalphabeta/CD19-depleted stem cell transplant. This sequence was found in a girl aged 2-9 years with congenital amegakaryocytic thrombocytopenia, due to receive a stem cell transplant. The CDR3 loop is CATRNSGDPTDTQYF. CDR3 DNA: TGTGCCACCAGAAATAGCGGGGACCCCACAGATACGCAGTATTTT.